Reported below is one T cell receptor beta chain. Seattle enrolled patients during active infection and tracked them longitudinally. Original methodology: Amplifying reference gene primers gave estimates of nucleated cell counts. Sequencing was performed with immunoSEQ multiplex PCR; in TCRdb, only in-frame clones are kept and a portion is missing. Clone size and V and J calls were adopted from that table, with D and trimming inferred from the DNA. The sample shows under 250,000 clones, approximately 85% of them seen only once. The data belong to a study of blood T cell repertoires in COVID-19. Study at large: Sample material is recorded as cDNA or gDNA derived from T cells, B-cell-depleted T cells, or PBMCs.

The CDR3 covers 18 residues. CDR1 and CDR2 (germline): WSHSY, SAAADI. With 3 bases clipped from V and 1 base from J, the junction kept 10 bases outside the gene matches. Sequenced: peripheral blood. The chain recombines TRBV10-2 with TRBJ1-5, with TRBD1 identical over 9 bases. The sequence was collected from a man aged 45 to 65 with COVID-19, enrolled during active disease. The CDR3 loop is CASSEIGTGRLSNQPQHF. The DNA of the CDR3 is TGCGCCAGCAGTGAAATTGGGACAGGGCGGTTAAGCAATCAGCCCCAGCATTTT.